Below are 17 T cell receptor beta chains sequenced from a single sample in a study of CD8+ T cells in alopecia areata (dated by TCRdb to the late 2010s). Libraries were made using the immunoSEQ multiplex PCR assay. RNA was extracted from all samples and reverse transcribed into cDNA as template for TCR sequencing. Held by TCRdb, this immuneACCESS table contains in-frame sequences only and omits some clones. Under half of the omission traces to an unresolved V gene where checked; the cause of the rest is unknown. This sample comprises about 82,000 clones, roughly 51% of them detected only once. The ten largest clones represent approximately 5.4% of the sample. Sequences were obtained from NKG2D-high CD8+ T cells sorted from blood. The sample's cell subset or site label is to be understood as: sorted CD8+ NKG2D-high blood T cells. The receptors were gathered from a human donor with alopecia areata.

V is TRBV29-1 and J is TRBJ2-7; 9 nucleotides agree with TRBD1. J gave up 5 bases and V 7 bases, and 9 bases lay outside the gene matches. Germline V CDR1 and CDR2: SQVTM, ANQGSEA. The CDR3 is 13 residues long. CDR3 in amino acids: CSAPRGQGNEQYF. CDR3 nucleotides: TGCAGCGCCCCAAGGGGACAGGGTAACGAGCAGTACTTC.

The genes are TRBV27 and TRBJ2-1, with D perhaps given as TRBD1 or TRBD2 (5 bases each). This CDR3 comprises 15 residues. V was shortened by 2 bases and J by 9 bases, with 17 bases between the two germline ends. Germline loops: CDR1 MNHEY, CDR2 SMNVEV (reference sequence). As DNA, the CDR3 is TGTGCCAGCAGTTTACGGGACCCTAATTTAGCTGAGCAGTTCTTC. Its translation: CASSLRDPNLAEQFF.

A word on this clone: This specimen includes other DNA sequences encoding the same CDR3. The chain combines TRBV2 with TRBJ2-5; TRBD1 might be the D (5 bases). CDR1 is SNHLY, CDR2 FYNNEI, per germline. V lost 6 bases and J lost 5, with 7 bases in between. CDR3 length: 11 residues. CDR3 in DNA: TGTGCCAGCAGGGGGCAGGAGACCCAGTACTTC. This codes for CASRGQETQYF.

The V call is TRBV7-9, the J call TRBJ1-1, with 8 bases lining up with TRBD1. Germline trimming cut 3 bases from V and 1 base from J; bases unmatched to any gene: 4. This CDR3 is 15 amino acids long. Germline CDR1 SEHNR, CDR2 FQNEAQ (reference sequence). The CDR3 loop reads CASSFGQGWNTEAFF. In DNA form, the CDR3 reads TGTGCCAGCAGCTTCGGACAGGGATGGAACACTGAAGCTTTCTTT.

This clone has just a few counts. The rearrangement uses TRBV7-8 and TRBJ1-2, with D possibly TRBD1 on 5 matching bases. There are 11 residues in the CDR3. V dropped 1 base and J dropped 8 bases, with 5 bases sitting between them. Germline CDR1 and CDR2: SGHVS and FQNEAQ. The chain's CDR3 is CASSLGGGYTF. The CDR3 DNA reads TGTGCCAGCAGCTTAGGGGGCGGCTACACCTTC.

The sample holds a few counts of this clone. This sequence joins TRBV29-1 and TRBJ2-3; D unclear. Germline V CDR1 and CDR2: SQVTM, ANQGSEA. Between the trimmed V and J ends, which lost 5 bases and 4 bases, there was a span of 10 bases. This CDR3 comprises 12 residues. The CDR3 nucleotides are TGCAGCGTTCCCGATCGTGCAGATACGCAGTATTTT. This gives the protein CSVPDRADTQYF.

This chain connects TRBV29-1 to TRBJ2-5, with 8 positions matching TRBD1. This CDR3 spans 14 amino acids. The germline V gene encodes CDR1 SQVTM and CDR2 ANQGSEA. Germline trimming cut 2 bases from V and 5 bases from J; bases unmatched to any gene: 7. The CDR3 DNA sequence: TGCAGCGTTGAACCACGGACAGGGTGGGAGACCCAGTACTTC. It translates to CSVEPRTGWETQYF. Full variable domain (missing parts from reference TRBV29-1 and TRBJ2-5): SAVISQKPSRDICQRGTSLTIQCQVDSQVTMMFWYRQQPGQSLTLIATANQGSEATYESGFVIDKFPISRPNLTFSTLTVSNMSPEDSSIYLCSVEPRTGWETQYFGPGTRLLVL.

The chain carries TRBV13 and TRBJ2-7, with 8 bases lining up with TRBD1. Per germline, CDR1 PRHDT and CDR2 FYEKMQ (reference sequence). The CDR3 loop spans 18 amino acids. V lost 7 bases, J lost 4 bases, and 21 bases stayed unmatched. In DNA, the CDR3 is TGTGCCAGCACACCTAGAATACAACCCGGGACAGGCGCTTACGAGCAGTACTTC. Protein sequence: CASTPRIQPGTGAYEQYF.

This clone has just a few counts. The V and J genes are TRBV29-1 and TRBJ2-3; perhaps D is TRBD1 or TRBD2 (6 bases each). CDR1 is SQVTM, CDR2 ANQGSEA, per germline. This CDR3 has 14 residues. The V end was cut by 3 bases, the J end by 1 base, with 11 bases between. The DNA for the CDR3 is TGCAGCGTTGATTTGGGGGGCCGCACAGATACGCAGTATTTT. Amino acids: CSVDLGGRTDTQYF.

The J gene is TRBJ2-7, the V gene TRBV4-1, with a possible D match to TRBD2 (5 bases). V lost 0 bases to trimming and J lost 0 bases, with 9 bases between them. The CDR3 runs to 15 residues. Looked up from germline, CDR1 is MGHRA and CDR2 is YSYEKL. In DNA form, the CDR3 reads TGCGCCAGCAGCCAAGATCCGGGGTTCTCCTACGAGCAGTACTTC. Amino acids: CASSQDPGFSYEQYF.

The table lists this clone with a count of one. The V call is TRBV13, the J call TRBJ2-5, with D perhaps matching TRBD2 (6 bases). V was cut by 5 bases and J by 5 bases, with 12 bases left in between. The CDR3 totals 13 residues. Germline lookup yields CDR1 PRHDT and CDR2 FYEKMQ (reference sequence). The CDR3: CASSPVAGETQYF. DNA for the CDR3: TGTGCCAGCAGCCCTGTGGCGGGGGAGACCCAGTACTTC.

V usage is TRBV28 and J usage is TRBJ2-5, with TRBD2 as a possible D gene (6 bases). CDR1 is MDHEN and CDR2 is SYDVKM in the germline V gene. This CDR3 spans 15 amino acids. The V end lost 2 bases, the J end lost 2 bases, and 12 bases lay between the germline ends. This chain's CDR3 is CASSLQDYLQETQYF. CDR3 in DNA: TGTGCCAGCAGTTTACAGGACTACCTACAAGAGACCCAGTACTTC.

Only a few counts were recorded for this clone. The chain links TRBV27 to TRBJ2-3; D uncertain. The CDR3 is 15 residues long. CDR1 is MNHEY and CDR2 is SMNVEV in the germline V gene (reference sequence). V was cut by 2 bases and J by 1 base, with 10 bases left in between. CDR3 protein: CASSLRVGRTDTQYF. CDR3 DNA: TGTGCCAGCAGTTTAAGAGTGGGTCGCACAGATACGCAGTATTTT.

DNA of the CDR3: TGCAGCGTGTACAGTGATGAGCAGTTCTTC. This encodes CSVYSDEQFF. This chain links TRBV29-1 with TRBJ2-1; D not certain. This CDR3 comprises 10 residues. The germline V gene has CDR1 SQVTM and CDR2 ANQGSEA. V shed 6 bases and J shed 8 bases, with 8 bases lying between them.

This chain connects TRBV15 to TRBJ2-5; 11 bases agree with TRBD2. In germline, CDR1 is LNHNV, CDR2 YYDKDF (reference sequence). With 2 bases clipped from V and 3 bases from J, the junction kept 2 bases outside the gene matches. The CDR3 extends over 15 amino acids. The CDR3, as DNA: TGTGCCACCAGCAGACAACTAGCGGGGGAAGAGACCCAGTACTTC. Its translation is CATSRQLAGEETQYF.

This chain's CDR3 is CASSFREVDTQYF. In DNA, the CDR3 is TGTGCCAGCAGTTTCAGGGAGGTAGATACGCAGTATTTT. V is TRBV28 and J is TRBJ2-3; D is perhaps TRBD2 (6 bases). V was trimmed by 3 bases and J by 5 bases, leaving 9 bases between them. The CDR3 covers 13 residues. The germline gives CDR1 MDHEN, CDR2 SYDVKM.

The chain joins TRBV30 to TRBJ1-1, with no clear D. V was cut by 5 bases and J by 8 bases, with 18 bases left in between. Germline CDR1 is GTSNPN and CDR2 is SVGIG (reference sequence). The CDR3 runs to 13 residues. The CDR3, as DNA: TGTGCCTGGGAAGATGACCCCCCCAGGGAAGCTTTCTTT. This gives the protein CAWEDDPPREAFF. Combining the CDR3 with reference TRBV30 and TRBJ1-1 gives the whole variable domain SQTIHQWPATLVQPVGSPLSLECTVEGTSNPNLYWYRQAAGRGLQLLFYSVGIGQISSEVPQNLSASRPQDRQFILSSKKLLLSDSGFYLCAWEDDPPREAFFGQGTRLTVV.